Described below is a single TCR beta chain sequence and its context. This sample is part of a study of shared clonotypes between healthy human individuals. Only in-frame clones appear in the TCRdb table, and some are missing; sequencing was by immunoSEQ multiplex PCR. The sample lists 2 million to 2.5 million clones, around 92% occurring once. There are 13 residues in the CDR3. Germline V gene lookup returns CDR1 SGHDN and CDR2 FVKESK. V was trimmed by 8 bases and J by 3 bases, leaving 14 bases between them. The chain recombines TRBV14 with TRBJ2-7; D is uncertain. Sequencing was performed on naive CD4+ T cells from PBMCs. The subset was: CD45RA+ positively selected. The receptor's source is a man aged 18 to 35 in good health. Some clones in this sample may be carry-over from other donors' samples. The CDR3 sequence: CASGKMPVYEQYF. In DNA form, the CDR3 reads TGTGCCAGCGGAAAGATGCCCGTCTACGAGCAGTACTTC.